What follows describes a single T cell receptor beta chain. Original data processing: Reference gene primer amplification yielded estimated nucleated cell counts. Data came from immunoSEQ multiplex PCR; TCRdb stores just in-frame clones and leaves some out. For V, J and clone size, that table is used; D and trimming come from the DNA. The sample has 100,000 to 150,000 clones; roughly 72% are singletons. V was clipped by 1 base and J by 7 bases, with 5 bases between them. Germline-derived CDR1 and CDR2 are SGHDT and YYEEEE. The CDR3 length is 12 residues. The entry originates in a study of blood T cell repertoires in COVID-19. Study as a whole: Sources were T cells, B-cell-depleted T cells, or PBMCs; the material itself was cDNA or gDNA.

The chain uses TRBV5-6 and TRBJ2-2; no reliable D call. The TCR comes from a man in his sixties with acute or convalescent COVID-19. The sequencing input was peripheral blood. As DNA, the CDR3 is TGTGCCAGCAGCTTGTCTAGCGGGGAGCTGTTTTTT. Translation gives CASSLSSGELFF. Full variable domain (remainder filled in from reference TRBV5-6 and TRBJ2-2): DAGVTQSPTHLIKTRGQQVTLRCSPKSGHDTVSWYQQALGQGPQFIFQYYEEEERQRGNFPDRFSGHQFPNYSSELNVNALLLGDSALYLCASSLSSGELFFGEGSRLTVL.